This T cell receptor (beta chain) was documented in a study of T-cell memory formation after mild COVID-19. In TCRdb, the 5' RACE reads were re-called with MiXCR into one record per CDR3 protein. This sample yields about 350,000 distinct CDR3 sequences, of which 20% to 25% are seen a single time; roughly a fifth belongs to the top ten. This clonotype was picked up a small number of times. The CDR3 spans 16 residues. V was clipped by 0 bases and J by 7 bases; unmatched bases: 10. Germline CDR1 is SGHTA and CDR2 is FQGNSA. Material: PBMCs or a T cell subset sorted from them (not recorded which). The chain joins TRBV7-2 to TRBJ2-3; TRBD2 matches 7 bases. The clonotype originates from a man aged 18 to 30 who had mild COVID-19 (a few samples of this study predate the infection). Cell type and time point are not known. The CDR3 here is CASSLAGTREGNTQYF. The CDR3 coding sequence is TGTGCCAGCAGCTTAGCGGGTACAAGGGAGGGAAATACGCAGTATTTT.